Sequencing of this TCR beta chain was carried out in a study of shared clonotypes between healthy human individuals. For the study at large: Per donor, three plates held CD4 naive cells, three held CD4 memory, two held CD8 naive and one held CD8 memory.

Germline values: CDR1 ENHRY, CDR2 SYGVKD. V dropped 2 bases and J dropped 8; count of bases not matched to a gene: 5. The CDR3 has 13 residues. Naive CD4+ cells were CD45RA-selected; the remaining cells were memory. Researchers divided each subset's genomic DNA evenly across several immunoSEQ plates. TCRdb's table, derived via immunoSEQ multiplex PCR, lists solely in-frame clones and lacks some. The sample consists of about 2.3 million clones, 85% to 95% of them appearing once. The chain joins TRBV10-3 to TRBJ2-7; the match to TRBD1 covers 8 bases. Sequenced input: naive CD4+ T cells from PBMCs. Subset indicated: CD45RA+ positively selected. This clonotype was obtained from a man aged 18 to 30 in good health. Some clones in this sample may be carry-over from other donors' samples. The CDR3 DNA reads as TGTGCCATCAGTGAGCGGGACAGGCCCCAGCAGTACTTC. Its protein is CAISERDRPQQYF.